One and the same sample provided the 3 T cell receptor beta chains below, sequenced in a study of shared clonotypes between healthy human individuals. The method was immunoSEQ multiplex PCR; TCRdb's version includes in-frame clones alone and lacks a portion of them. The data show some 450,000 clones, with 75% to 80% seen just once and 12% held by the top ten. Source material: PBMCs. All receptors derive from a woman between 35 and 50 years old in good health. Some clones in this sample may be carry-over from other donors' samples.

This clone has just one count. The rearrangement links TRBV5-1 to TRBJ2-3; 7 nucleotides match TRBD1. The CDR3 is 15 residues long. CDR1 and CDR2 (germline): SGHRS, YFSETQ. Losses at the gene ends were 9 bases for V and 0 bases for J; bases not matched to a gene: 10. The CDR3 DNA is TGCGCCACCAAAAGGGACAGTTCTAGCACAGATACGCAGTATTTT. Protein sequence: CATKRDSSSTDTQYF.

A remark on this clone: The limits of the CDR3 on the DNA are not certain, so only TCRdb's listed CDR3 is given. The rearrangement joins TRBV6-1 to TRBJ1-2. The CDR3 spans 15 amino acids, including both terminal residues. The V gene's germline CDR1 is MNHNS and CDR2 SASEGT. CDR3 residues: CASRDIGYGSYGCTF.

The chain links TRBV9 to TRBJ1-4; perhaps TRBD1 as D (5 bases). Germline values: CDR1 SGDLS, CDR2 YYNGEE. Deletions cut 0 bases from V and 8 bases from J, with 20 bases between. This CDR3 is 17 amino acids long. CDR3 sequence (DNA): TGTGCCAGCAGCGTAGGTCGCCCCCGGACACGGTTGGAAAAACTGTTTTTT. This sequence encodes CASSVGRPRTRLEKLFF.